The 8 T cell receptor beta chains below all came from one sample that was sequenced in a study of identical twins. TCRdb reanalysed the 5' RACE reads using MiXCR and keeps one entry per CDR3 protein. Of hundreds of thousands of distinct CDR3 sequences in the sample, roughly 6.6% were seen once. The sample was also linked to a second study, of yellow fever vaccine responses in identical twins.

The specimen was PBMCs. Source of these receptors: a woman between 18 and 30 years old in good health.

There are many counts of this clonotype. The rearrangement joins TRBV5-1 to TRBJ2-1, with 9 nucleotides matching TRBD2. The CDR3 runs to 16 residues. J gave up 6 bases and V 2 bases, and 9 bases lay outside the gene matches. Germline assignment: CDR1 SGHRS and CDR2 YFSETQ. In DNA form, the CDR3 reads TGCGCCAGCAGCTTATGGATAGCGGGGGTTGGCAATGAGCAGTTCTTC. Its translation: CASSLWIAGVGNEQFF. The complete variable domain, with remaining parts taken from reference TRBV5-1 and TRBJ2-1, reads KAGVTQTPRYLIKTRGQQVTLSCSPISGHRSVSWYQQTPGQGLQFLFEYFSETQRNKGNFPGRFSGRQFSNSRSEMNVSTLELGDSALYLCASSLWIAGVGNEQFFGPGTRLTVL.

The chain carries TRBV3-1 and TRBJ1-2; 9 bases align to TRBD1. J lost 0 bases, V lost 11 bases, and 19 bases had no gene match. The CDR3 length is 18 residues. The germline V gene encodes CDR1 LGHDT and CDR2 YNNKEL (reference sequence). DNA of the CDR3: TGTGCCTTCTGTTTAGCGGGGGGGACAGGGATCGCTAACTATGGCTACACCTTC. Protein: CAFCLAGGTGIANYGYTF.

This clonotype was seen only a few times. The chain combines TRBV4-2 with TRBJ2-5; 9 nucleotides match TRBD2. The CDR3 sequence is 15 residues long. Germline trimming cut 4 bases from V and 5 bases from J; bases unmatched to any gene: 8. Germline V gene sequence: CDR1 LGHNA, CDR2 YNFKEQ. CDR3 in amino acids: CASSLSAGGEETQYF. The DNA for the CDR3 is TGTGCCAGCAGCCTCTCAGCGGGGGGAGAGGAGACCCAGTACTTC.

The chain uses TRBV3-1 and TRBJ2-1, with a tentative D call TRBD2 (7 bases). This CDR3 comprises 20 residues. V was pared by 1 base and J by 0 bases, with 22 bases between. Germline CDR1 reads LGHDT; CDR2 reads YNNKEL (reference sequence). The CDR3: CASSQGRGGSTLSSYNEQFF. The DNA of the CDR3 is TGTGCCAGCAGCCAAGGGAGGGGGGGGTCAACGCTTAGCTCCTACAATGAGCAGTTCTTC.

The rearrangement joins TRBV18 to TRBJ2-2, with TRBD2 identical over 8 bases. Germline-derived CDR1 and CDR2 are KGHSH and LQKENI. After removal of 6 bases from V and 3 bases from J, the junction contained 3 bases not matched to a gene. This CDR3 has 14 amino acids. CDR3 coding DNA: TGTGCCAGCTCGGGACTAGTGGACACCGGGGAGCTGTTTTTT. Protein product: CASSGLVDTGELFF.

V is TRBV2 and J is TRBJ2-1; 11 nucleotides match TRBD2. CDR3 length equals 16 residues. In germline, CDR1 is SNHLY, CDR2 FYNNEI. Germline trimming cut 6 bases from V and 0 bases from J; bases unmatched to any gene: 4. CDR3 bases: TGTGCCAGCAGGGGGGGACTAGCGGCCTCCTACAATGAGCAGTTCTTC. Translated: CASRGGLAASYNEQFF.

CDR3 DNA: TGTGCCAGCAGGACCGGAGGGGGGTCCCCAGGGAGGAGTATCCGCTATGGCTACACCTTC. Encoded protein: CASRTGGGSPGRSIRYGYTF. This chain joins TRBV12-3 or TRBV12-4 and TRBJ1-2; the D gene is possibly TRBD1 (6 bases). V lost 6 bases, J lost 4 bases, and 33 bases lay in between. The CDR3 totals 20 residues.

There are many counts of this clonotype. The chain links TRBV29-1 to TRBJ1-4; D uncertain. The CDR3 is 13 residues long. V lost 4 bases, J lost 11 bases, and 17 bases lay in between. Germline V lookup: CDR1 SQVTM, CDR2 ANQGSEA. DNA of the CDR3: TGCAGCGTTGGGGAGGGCCGGGATGGCAAACTGTTTTTT. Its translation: CSVGEGRDGKLFF.